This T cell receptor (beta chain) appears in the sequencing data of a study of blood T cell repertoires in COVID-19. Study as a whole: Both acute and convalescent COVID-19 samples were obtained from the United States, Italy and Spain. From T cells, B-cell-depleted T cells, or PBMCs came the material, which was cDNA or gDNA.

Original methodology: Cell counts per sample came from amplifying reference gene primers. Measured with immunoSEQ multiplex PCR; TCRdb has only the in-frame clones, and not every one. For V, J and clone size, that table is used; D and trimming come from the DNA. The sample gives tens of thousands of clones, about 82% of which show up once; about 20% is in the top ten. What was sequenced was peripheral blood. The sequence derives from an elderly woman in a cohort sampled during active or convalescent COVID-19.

The CDR3 reads CASSPRQARSGNTIYF. In DNA form, the CDR3 reads TGTGCCAGCAGCCCCCGACAGGCCCGCTCTGGAAACACCATATATTTT. J is TRBJ1-3 and V is TRBV3-1 (or the pseudogene TRBV3-2); D is perhaps TRBD1 (6 bases). Trimming removed 4 bases at V and 0 bases at J, with 13 bases between. The CDR3 is 16 residues long. From germline, CDR1 is LGHDT and CDR2 YNNKEL (reference sequence).